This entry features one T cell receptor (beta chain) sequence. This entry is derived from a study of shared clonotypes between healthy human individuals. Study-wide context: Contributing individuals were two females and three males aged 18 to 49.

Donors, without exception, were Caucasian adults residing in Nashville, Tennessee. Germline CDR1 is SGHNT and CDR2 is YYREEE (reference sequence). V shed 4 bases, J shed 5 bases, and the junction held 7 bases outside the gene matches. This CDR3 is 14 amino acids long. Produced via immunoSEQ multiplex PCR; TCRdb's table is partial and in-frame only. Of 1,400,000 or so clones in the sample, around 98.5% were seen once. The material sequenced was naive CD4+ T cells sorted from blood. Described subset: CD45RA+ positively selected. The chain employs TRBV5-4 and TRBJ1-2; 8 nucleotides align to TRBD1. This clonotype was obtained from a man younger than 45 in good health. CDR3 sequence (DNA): TGTGCCAGCAGCGAGGACAGGGTACGATATGGCTACACCTTC. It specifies CASSEDRVRYGYTF.